One sample yielded the 2 T cell receptor beta chains listed below, sequenced in a study of blood T cells in healthy people across ages. The authors ran a second PCR of about 6 to 11 cycles using a sample-barcoded 5' primer and a J-beta primer mix. TCRdb reprocessed the 5' RACE reads via MiXCR and lists one record per CDR3 protein. This sample yields roughly 700,000 distinct CDR3 sequences, of which roughly 32% are seen a single time; about 16% belongs to the top ten. Material for sequencing was blood. Source of these receptors: a woman older than 75 in good health.

The V call is TRBV10-2, the J call TRBJ2-1; 9 bases match TRBD2. The CDR3 is made up of 17 amino acids. V dropped 8 bases and J dropped 5; count of bases not matched to a gene: 16. Germline CDR1 and CDR2: WSHSY and SAAADI. The DNA for the CDR3 is TGCGCCAGCGGACACTTCTCTAGCGGGATAGGGAACAATGAGCAGTTCTTC. As protein: CASGHFSSGIGNNEQFF.

This clonotype came up many times. A much more abundant neighbour one base away suggests this may be a read error. The gene calls are TRBV5-6 and TRBJ2-7; D is unresolved. CDR3 length equals 13 residues. CDR1 SGHDT and CDR2 YYEEEE come from the germline V gene. Deletions cut 2 bases from V and 0 bases from J, with 6 bases between. CDR3: CASSFTDSYEQYF. The CDR3 region has the DNA TGTGCCAGCAGCTTCACGGACTCCTACGAGCAGTACTTC.